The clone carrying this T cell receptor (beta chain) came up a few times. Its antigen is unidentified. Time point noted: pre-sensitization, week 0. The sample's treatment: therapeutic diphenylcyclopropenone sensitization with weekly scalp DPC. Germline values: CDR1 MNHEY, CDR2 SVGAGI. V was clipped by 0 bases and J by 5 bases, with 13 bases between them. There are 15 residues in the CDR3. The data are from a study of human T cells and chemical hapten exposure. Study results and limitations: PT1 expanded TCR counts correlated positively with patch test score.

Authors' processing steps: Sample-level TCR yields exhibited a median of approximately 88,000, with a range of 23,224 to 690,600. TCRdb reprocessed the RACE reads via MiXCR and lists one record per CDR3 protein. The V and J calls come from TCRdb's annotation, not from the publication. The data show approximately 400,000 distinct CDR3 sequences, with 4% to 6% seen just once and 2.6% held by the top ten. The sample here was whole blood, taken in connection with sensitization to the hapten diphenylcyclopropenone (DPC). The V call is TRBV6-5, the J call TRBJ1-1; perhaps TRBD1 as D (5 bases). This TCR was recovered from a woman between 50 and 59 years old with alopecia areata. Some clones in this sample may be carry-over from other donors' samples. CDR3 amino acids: CASSYSWVGETEAFF. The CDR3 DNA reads TGTGCCAGCAGTTACTCGTGGGTAGGGGAAACTGAAGCTTTCTTT.